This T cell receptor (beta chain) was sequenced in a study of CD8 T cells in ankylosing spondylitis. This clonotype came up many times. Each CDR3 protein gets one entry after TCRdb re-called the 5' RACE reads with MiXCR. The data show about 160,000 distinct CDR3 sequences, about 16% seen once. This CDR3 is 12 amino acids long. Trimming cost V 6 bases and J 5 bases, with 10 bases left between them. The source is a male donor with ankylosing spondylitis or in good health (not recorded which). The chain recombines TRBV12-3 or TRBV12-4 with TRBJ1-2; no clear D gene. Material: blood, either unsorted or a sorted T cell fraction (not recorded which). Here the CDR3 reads CASSMSGYGYTF. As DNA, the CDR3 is TGTGCCAGCAGCATGTCCGGATATGGCTACACCTTC.